The 28 T cell receptor beta chains given below trace back to one sample, sequenced in a study of T cell responses to AZD1222 COVID-19 vaccine. The data were produced by immunoSEQ multiplex PCR, yet TCRdb's version contains in-frame clones alone and is incomplete. The table shows approximately 130,000 clones, with around 83% occurring only once. This material consisted of peripheral blood, taken 28 days after the second AZD1222 dose. These receptor sequences come from an adult who received the AZD1222 COVID-19 vaccine.

This sequence joins TRBV5-6 and TRBJ1-6; 8 positions agree with TRBD1. The junction had 6 bases not matched to a gene; V was cut back by 4 bases and J by 0 bases. The germline V gene encodes CDR1 SGHDT and CDR2 YYEEEE. The CDR3 spans 17 residues. CDR3 amino acids: CASSPPTGASYNSPLHF. Written as DNA, the CDR3 is TGTGCCAGCAGCCCCCCGACAGGGGCCTCCTATAATTCACCCCTCCACTTT.

The V and J genes are TRBV2 and TRBJ2-3; weak D call: TRBD2 (6 bases). The V gene lost 8 bases and the J gene lost 1 base, with 13 bases spanning the gap. CDR3 length: 14 amino acids. The germline gives CDR1 SNHLY, CDR2 FYNNEI. In DNA, the CDR3 is TGTGCCAGCCGCCCGGGGGAGGGCACAGATACGCAGTATTTT. Protein: CASRPGEGTDTQYF.

The chain has TRBV15 and TRBJ1-1, with unresolved D. Trimming stripped 1 base from V and 5 bases from J, with 11 bases between. Germline V gene data show CDR1 as LNHNV and CDR2 as YYDKDF (reference sequence). The CDR3 totals 14 residues. The CDR3 spells CATSRARTRTEAFF. CDR3 coding DNA: TGTGCCACCAGCAGAGCCAGGACCAGGACTGAAGCTTTCTTT. Full variable domain (rest looked up from reference TRBV15 and TRBJ1-1): DAMVIQNPRYQVTQFGKPVTLSCSQTLNHNVMYWYQQKSSQAPKLLFHYYDKDFNNEADTPDNFQSRRPNTSFCFLDIRSPGLGDTAMYLCATSRARTRTEAFFGQGTRLTVV.

CDR3 in DNA: TGTGCCAGCAGCCTGATTATTAACTATGGCTACACCTTC. Protein: CASSLIINYGYTF. The V gene is TRBV3-1 (or the pseudogene TRBV3-2), the J gene TRBJ1-2; D not resolved. V lost 4 bases to trimming and J lost 1 base, with 7 bases between them. Germline CDR1 and CDR2: LGHDT and YNNKEL (reference sequence). The CDR3 has 13 amino acids.

The chain employs TRBV21-1 and TRBJ1-1. TRBV21-1 is listed as a pseudogene. CDR3 length: 13 residues. DNA of the CDR3: TGTGCCAGCAGCATATGGATGAACACTGAAGCTTTCTTT. Translating gives CASSIWMNTEAFF.

The chain joins TRBV7-9 to TRBJ2-1; D gene unclear. The CDR3 is 13 residues long. Trimming pared 1 base from V and 5 bases from J, leaving 6 bases between. The germline gives CDR1 SEHNR, CDR2 FQNEAQ (reference sequence). The CDR3 reads CASSLGSHNEQFF. In DNA form, the CDR3 reads TGTGCCAGCAGCTTAGGCAGTCACAATGAGCAGTTCTTC.

V usage is TRBV7-9 and J usage is TRBJ1-2; the match to TRBD1 covers 10 bases. This CDR3 spans 14 amino acids. Losses at the gene ends were 5 bases for V and 14 bases for J; bases not matched to a gene: 14. Germline V gives CDR1 SEHNR, CDR2 FQNEAQ (reference sequence). The CDR3 DNA sequence: TGTGCCAGCAGCGTGGGTGGACAGGGGGATCAAGAGACCTTC. This sequence encodes CASSVGGQGDQETF.

The V and J genes are TRBV5-1 and TRBJ2-3; D remains ambiguous. Between the trimmed V and J ends, which lost 2 bases and 4 bases, there was a span of 5 bases. This CDR3 comprises 12 residues. Germline V gives CDR1 SGHRS, CDR2 YFSETQ. CDR3 nucleotide sequence: TGCGCCAGCAGCTTTGTCGCAGATACGCAGTATTTT. It codes for CASSFVADTQYF.

The chain recombines TRBV5-6 with TRBJ2-1, with D unclear. V shed 4 bases and J shed 5 bases, with 16 bases lying between them. Germline V lookup: CDR1 SGHDT, CDR2 YYEEEE. The length of the CDR3 is 15 residues. CDR3 bases: TGTGCCAGCAGCAATATTAACTACGTTAACAATGAGCAGTTCTTC. Translated: CASSNINYVNNEQFF.

The rearrangement links TRBV4-3 to TRBJ1-6; D not certain. CDR3 length: 16 amino acids. Trimming cost V 4 bases and J 6 bases, with 16 bases left between them. Germline CDR1 reads LGHNA; CDR2 reads YSLEER. The CDR3, as DNA: TGCGCCAGCAGCCCCAGCTTATTAGGTCGTAATTCACCCCTCCACTTT. Encoded protein: CASSPSLLGRNSPLHF.

A note on this clone: Within the sample, other DNA sequences also encode this same CDR3. The chain recombines TRBV9 with TRBJ2-5, with 7 bases fitting TRBD2. V was pared by 2 bases and J by 5 bases, with 6 bases of the junction left unmatched. This CDR3 contains 14 residues. Germline V gives CDR1 SGDLS, CDR2 YYNGEE. CDR3 nucleotide sequence: TGTGCCAGCAGCGTGGGCGGGGGAACGGAGACCCAGTACTTC. It codes for CASSVGGGTETQYF.

The V call is TRBV18, the J call TRBJ2-7; perhaps TRBD2 as D (5 bases). Germline CDR1 is KGHSH and CDR2 is LQKENI. V gave up 3 bases and J gave up 4 bases, with 7 bases separating them. The CDR3 is made up of 12 amino acids. DNA for the CDR3: TGTGCCAGCTCACCCGGGGTGTACGAGCAGTACTTC. As protein: CASSPGVYEQYF.

V gene TRBV11-3 combines with J gene TRBJ2-5, with a weak D call TRBD1 (5 bases). Germline V gene sequence: CDR1 SGHNT, CDR2 YENEEA. Trimming took 6 bases from V and 1 from J, leaving 12 bases between them. The CDR3 runs to 14 residues. The CDR3 DNA reads TGTGCCAGCAGTTATACAGGACCCCAAGAGACCCAGTACTTC. Translating gives CASSYTGPQETQYF.

J is TRBJ2-5 and V is TRBV28, with 8 bases fitting TRBD1. Germline V gene sequence: CDR1 MDHEN, CDR2 SYDVKM. The CDR3 is made up of 14 amino acids. V was clipped by 6 bases and J by 2 bases; unmatched bases: 5. CDR3 sequence: CASSRDRRQETQYF. Here the CDR3 DNA reads TGTGCCAGCAGCCGGGACAGGAGGCAAGAGACCCAGTACTTC.

CDR3 nucleotide sequence: TGTGCCACCAGTGGGGATAACTATGGCTACACCTTC. This encodes CATSGDNYGYTF. The chain employs TRBV24-1 and TRBJ1-2, with D unresolved. This CDR3 spans 12 amino acids. Germline values: CDR1 KGHDR, CDR2 SFDVKD. Trimming shortened V by 5 bases and J by 1 base, and 4 bases separated the two germline ends.

The rearrangement joins TRBV7-9 to TRBJ1-6; D unresolved. The germline V gene encodes CDR1 SEHNR and CDR2 FQNEAQ (reference sequence). Between the trimmed V and J ends, which lost 5 bases and 12 bases, there was a span of 11 bases. CDR3 size: 12 residues. CDR3 sequence (DNA): TGTGCCAGCAGCCGCGGTGTAGGACCCCTCCACTTT. Protein sequence: CASSRGVGPLHF. Full variable domain (outside the CDR3, taken from reference TRBV7-9 and TRBJ1-6): DTGVSQNPRHKITKRGQNVTFRCDPISEHNRLYWYRQTLGQGPEFLTYFQNEAQLEKSRLLSDRFSAERPKGSFSTLEIQRTEQGDSAMYLCASSRGVGPLHFGNGTRLTVT.

Remarks on this clone: This sample also contains other DNA sequences that code for the same CDR3. The V and J genes are TRBV7-2 and TRBJ1-1; D unclear. Germline assignment: CDR1 SGHTA and CDR2 FQGNSA. The CDR3 totals 13 residues. Trimming stripped 3 bases from V and 2 bases from J, with 7 bases between. The CDR3 sequence is CASSFSVNTEAFF. CDR3 coding DNA: TGTGCCAGCAGCTTTAGTGTCAACACTGAAGCTTTCTTT.

As to this clone: Other DNA sequences in the same sample also yield this CDR3. V usage is TRBV11-2 and J usage is TRBJ2-1, with a possible D match to TRBD1 (8 bases). V shed 5 bases and J shed 4 bases, with 15 bases lying between them. This CDR3 is 15 amino acids long. Germline CDR1 is SGHAT and CDR2 is FQNNGV. The CDR3 spells CASSLNRGGYNEQFF. In DNA, the CDR3 is TGTGCCAGCAGCCTGAACAGGGGGGGTTACAATGAGCAGTTCTTC.

J is TRBJ2-2 and V is TRBV11-2, with D perhaps matching TRBD1 (5 bases). The CDR3 runs 14 residues. V shed 4 bases and J shed 0 bases, with 6 bases lying between them. Germline lookup yields CDR1 SGHAT and CDR2 FQNNGV. Written as DNA, the CDR3 is TGTGCCAGCAGCTCGACAGCGAACACCGGGGAGCTGTTTTTT. It translates to CASSSTANTGELFF.

The rearrangement joins TRBV10-3 to TRBJ2-7, with 11 positions matching TRBD2. The V gene's germline CDR1 is ENHRY and CDR2 SYGVKD. The CDR3 loop spans 14 amino acids. Trimming cost V 4 bases and J 10 bases; bases outside gene matches: 9. The CDR3: CAISGETSGTVQYF. DNA for the CDR3: TGTGCCATCAGTGGGGAGACTAGCGGGACCGTACAGTACTTC.

The CDR3 here is CASSQRSGGSRETQYF. As DNA, the CDR3 is TGTGCCAGCAGCCAACGAAGCGGGGGGTCTCGGGAGACCCAGTACTTC. V gene TRBV3-1 (or the pseudogene TRBV3-2) combines with J gene TRBJ2-5; TRBD2 matches at 9 bases. V lost 2 bases to trimming and J lost 5 bases; unmatched junction nucleotides: 9. CDR3 length: 16 amino acids. Germline CDR1 is LGHDT and CDR2 is YNNKEL (reference sequence).

This chain uses TRBV11-1 with TRBJ1-6; a possible D gene is TRBD1 (5 bases). The CDR3 runs 13 residues. From germline, CDR1 is SGHAT and CDR2 FQDESV (reference sequence). Trimming left V 5 bases short and J 9 bases short, with 11 bases between. The CDR3 protein is CASSRLGGSPLHF. CDR3 sequence (DNA): TGTGCCAGCAGCCGGCTGGGGGGTTCACCCCTCCACTTT.

J is TRBJ1-5 and V is TRBV19; D is uncertain. CDR1 is LNHDA and CDR2 is SQIVND in the germline V gene (reference sequence). CDR3 size: 13 residues. The V end lost 2 bases, the J end lost 7 bases, and 9 bases lay between the germline ends. CDR3 amino acids: CASSITEEQPQHF. For the CDR3, the DNA is TGTGCCAGTAGTATAACCGAGGAGCAGCCCCAGCATTTT. The full variable domain, with the rest looked up from reference TRBV19 and TRBJ1-5, is DGGITQSPKYLFRKEGQNVTLSCEQNLNHDAMYWYRQDPGQGLRLIYYSQIVNDFQKGDIAEGYSVSREKKESFPLTVTSAQKNPTAFYLCASSITEEQPQHFGDGTRLSIL.

The V gene is TRBV11-2, the J gene TRBJ2-5; 10 bases map to TRBD2. CDR1 and CDR2 (germline): SGHAT, FQNNGV. This CDR3 is built from 16 residues. The trim removed 2 bases at V and 2 bases at J, leaving 5 bases unmatched. CDR3 bases: TGTGCCAGCAGCTTACAGATAGCGGGGGGTCAAGAGACCCAGTACTTC. As protein: CASSLQIAGGQETQYF.

This chain joins TRBV5-1 and TRBJ1-6; D gene uncertain. Trimming shortened V by 5 bases and J by 10 bases, and 13 bases separated the two germline ends. The CDR3 loop spans 13 amino acids. Per the germline V gene, CDR1 is SGHRS and CDR2 is YFSETQ. CDR3: CASSVGEGSPLHF. CDR3 bases: TGCGCCAGCAGTGTTGGGGAAGGATCACCCCTCCACTTT.

The chain employs TRBV28 and TRBJ1-2; D might be TRBD1 (6 bases). Between the trimmed V and J ends, which lost 0 bases and 4 bases, there was a span of 12 bases. The CDR3 has 15 amino acids. The germline CDR1 and CDR2 sequences are MDHEN and SYDVKM. CDR3 protein: CASSLWQGSGYGYTF. The CDR3 bases are TGTGCCAGCAGTTTATGGCAGGGGAGTGGCTATGGCTACACCTTC.

CDR3 in DNA: TGCGCCAGCAGCTCCTCGGCCACCTCTTACAATGAGCAGTTCTTC. Protein sequence: CASSSSATSYNEQFF. The rearrangement joins TRBV5-1 to TRBJ2-1; the D is unclear. Per germline, CDR1 SGHRS and CDR2 YFSETQ. Trimming pared 3 bases from V and 4 bases from J, leaving 14 bases between. CDR3 length equals 15 residues.

This rearrangement joins TRBV6-5 to TRBJ2-1; D is ambiguous. Between the trimmed V and J ends, which lost 5 bases and 9 bases, there was a span of 17 bases. Germline assignment: CDR1 MNHEY and CDR2 SVGAGI. The CDR3 has 14 residues. CDR3 DNA: TGTGCCAGCAGTCAGATCCTTCTCTTGGGTGAGCAGTTCTTC. Amino acids: CASSQILLLGEQFF.